A selection of T cell receptor beta chains follows, all from one sample in a study of cytomegalovirus exposure and HLA in healthy donors. Produced via immunoSEQ multiplex PCR; TCRdb's table is partial and in-frame only. The sample has fewer than 150,000 clones, more than 75% seen once. Sequenced: PBMCs. The receptors were gathered from a man younger than 30 in good health and CMV-seronegative. CDR3s include the opening cysteine and the closing phenylalanine or tryptophan. D genes are given only for firm matches. Some rows mark clone size as missing; the rest say once, few, many or name a class of expanded clone.

J,size,D,V,CDR3,DNA
TRBJ2-1,once,TRBD2,TRBV7-9,CASSSTHGTSGNEQFF,TGTGCCAGCAGCTCGACCCATGGGACTAGCGGGAATGAGCAGTTCTTC
TRBJ1-2,-,TRBD1,TRBV11-3,CASSLPGTGRSYTF,TGTGCCAGCAGCCTTCCAGGGACAGGGCGGAGCTACACCTTC
TRBJ2-7,-,TRBD1,TRBV12-5,CASGSPGQGYYEQYF,TGTGCTAGTGGTTCGCCGGGACAGGGGTACTACGAGCAGTACTTC
TRBJ1-2,few,-,TRBV30,CAWSANRWALF,TGTGCCTGGAGTGCTAATAGGTGGGCCCTCTTC
TRBJ1-5,-,-,TRBV4-1,CASSQGRGKNQPQHF,TGCGCCAGCAGCCAAGGTCGGGGGAAGAATCAGCCCCAGCATTTT
TRBJ1-5,-,-,TRBV30,CAWSVTGGQYSNQPQHF,TGTGCCTGGAGTGTTACGGGGGGCCAGTATAGCAATCAGCCCCAGCATTTT
TRBJ2-2,-,TRBD2,TRBV19,CASRPLAGSLTGELFF,TGTGCCAGTAGGCCCCTAGCGGGATCCCTCACCGGGGAGCTGTTTTTT
TRBJ1-1,few,-,TRBV10-2,CASRQGEAFF,TGCGCCAGCAGACAGGGTGAAGCTTTCTTT
TRBJ2-1,-,TRBD2,TRBV7-6,CASSSVAGVRNEQFF,TGTGCCAGCAGCTCGGTAGCGGGGGTGCGGAATGAGCAGTTCTTC
TRBJ2-3,-,-,TRBV5-5,CASSSRLGPSTDTQYF,TGTGCCAGCAGCTCCCGACTAGGACCAAGCACAGATACGCAGTATTTT
TRBJ2-1,-,TRBD2,TRBV4-2,CASSQVAGGPGYEQFF,TGTGCCAGCAGCCAAGTAGCGGGAGGGCCCGGGTATGAGCAGTTCTTC
TRBJ2-7,-,-,TRBV2,CASRGARTPAYEQYF,TGTGCCAGCAGGGGAGCCAGGACTCCCGCCTACGAGCAGTACTTC
TRBJ1-5,once,-,TRBV2,CASSELEGIIGQPQHF,TGTGCCAGCAGTGAATTGGAGGGAATAATAGGTCAGCCCCAGCATTTT
TRBJ1-1,-,-,TRBV7-3,CASSLEQNTEAFF,TGTGCCAGCAGCTTAGAGCAGAACACTGAAGCTTTCTTT
TRBJ2-7,-,-,TRBV11-3,CASSFPGDYEQYF,TGTGCCAGCAGCTTCCCAGGGGACTACGAGCAGTACTTC
TRBJ1-3,few,-,TRBV2,CASRYDNSGNTIYF,TGTGCCAGCAGGTATGACAACTCTGGAAACACCATATATTTT
TRBJ2-7,few,-,TRBV28,CASSFYYEQYF,TGTGCCAGCAGTTTCTATTACGAGCAGTACTTC
TRBJ2-1,once,-,TRBV15,CATSTPTSFPNEQFF,TGTGCCACCAGCACCCCTACTAGTTTCCCCAATGAGCAGTTCTTC
TRBJ1-2,-,-,TRBV15,CATYGGEDYGYTF,TGTGCCACCTACGGTGGCGAGGACTATGGCTACACCTTC
TRBJ2-1,-,-,TRBV5-5,CASSFTRNEQFF,TGTGCCAGCAGCTTTACCAGGAATGAGCAGTTCTTC
TRBJ2-1,-,TRBD1,TRBV12-5,CASAHDRATYNEQFF,TGTGCTAGTGCCCACGACAGGGCGACCTACAATGAGCAGTTCTTC
TRBJ1-6,-,-,TRBV6-1,CASSEGGEESPLHF,TGTGCCAGCAGTGAAGGCGGGGAGGAGTCACCCCTCCACTTT
TRBJ2-5,once,-,TRBV29-1,CSVDQGGETQYF,TGCAGCGTTGATCAGGGTGGGGAGACCCAGTACTTC
TRBJ1-4,-,-,TRBV4-1,CASSRLQGSEKLFF,TGCGCCAGCAGCCGCCTCCAGGGGAGTGAAAAACTGTTTTTT
TRBJ2-2,-,-,TRBV16,CASSPIQYVNTGELFF,TGTGCCAGCAGCCCTATTCAATACGTGAACACCGGGGAGCTGTTTTTT
TRBJ2-6,-,-,TRBV5-4,CASSSWGSPRSGANVLTF,TGTGCCAGCAGCTCTTGGGGCAGTCCCCGCTCTGGGGCCAACGTCCTGACTTTC
TRBJ1-5,-,-,TRBV18,CASSFTGSSNQPQHF,TGTGCCAGCTCCTTTACAGGGTCGAGCAATCAGCCCCAGCATTTT
TRBJ2-5,-,TRBD2,TRBV2,CASSERASGQETQYF,TGTGCCAGCAGTGAACGCGCTAGCGGCCAAGAGACCCAGTACTTC
TRBJ2-2,-,TRBD2,TRBV7-9,CASTSLAANTGELFF,TGTGCCAGCACCTCACTAGCGGCGAACACCGGGGAGCTGTTTTTT
TRBJ1-4,-,-,TRBV19,CASSMWGGSLFF,TGTGCCAGTAGTATGTGGGGAGGGAGTCTGTTTTTT
TRBJ2-7,-,TRBD2,TRBV9,CASSRGTSGSLRREQYF,TGTGCCAGCAGCAGGGGGACTAGCGGGAGTCTAAGAAGGGAGCAGTACTTC
TRBJ1-2,-,-,TRBV28,CASRSGYTF,TGTGCCAGTAGGAGTGGCTACACCTTC
TRBJ2-5,-,TRBD1,TRBV5-1,CASSLTGGGETQYF,TGCGCCAGCAGCTTAACAGGGGGCGGAGAGACCCAGTACTTC
TRBJ1-1,-,TRBD1,TRBV19,CASSMSGGNTEAFF,TGTGCCAGTAGTATGTCAGGGGGGAACACTGAAGCTTTCTTT
TRBJ2-3,-,-,TRBV5-6,CASSLQGDTQYF,TGTGCCAGCAGCTTGCAGGGGGATACGCAGTATTTT